A single sample gave rise to the 20 T cell receptor beta chains below, sequenced in a study of blood T cell repertoires in COVID-19 (dated by TCRdb to 2020 to 2022). The library was generated by the immunoSEQ multiplex PCR assay. The source is immuneACCESS, and TCRdb retained only in-frame sequences with V and J called. Part of the clones is not carried over; for the studies checked, unresolved V genes explain less than half of this, and the remainder is unexplained. This sample holds 75,000 or so clones; over 65% were observed only once. 15% to 20% of the sample belongs to the ten largest clones. The sample comprised peripheral blood. The receptors here all came from a woman older than 75 with acute or convalescent COVID-19.

This rearrangement joins TRBV7-9 to TRBJ1-3; 7 nucleotides align to TRBD1. CDR3 length: 16 residues. CDR1 is SEHNR and CDR2 is FQNEAQ in the germline V gene (reference sequence). V shed 6 bases, J shed 0 bases, and the junction held 8 bases outside the gene matches. The CDR3: CASRPSQGSSGNTIYF. CDR3 nucleotide sequence: TGTGCCAGCAGACCCTCACAGGGGAGCTCTGGAAACACCATATATTTT.

V usage is TRBV7-3 and J usage is TRBJ2-1; 14 nucleotides agree with TRBD2. Germline V gene data show CDR1 as SGHTA and CDR2 as FQGTGA. CDR3 length: 16 amino acids. V trimming: 5 bases; J trimming: 7 bases; junction bases outside the gene matches: 7. CDR3 protein: CASSPGTSGSWNEQFF. The CDR3 DNA is TGTGCCAGCAGCCCGGGGACTAGCGGGAGTTGGAATGAGCAGTTCTTC.

This clone occurred once. The chain recombines TRBV19 with TRBJ1-1; possible D gene TRBD1, 5 bases. V gave up 5 bases and J gave up 3 bases, with 22 bases separating them. This CDR3 has 17 amino acids. Germline CDR1 and CDR2: LNHDA and SQIVND (reference sequence). The DNA for the CDR3 is TGTGCCAGTAGTTCCTTTGCTAGGGGCCCAGGCGACACTGAAGCTTTCTTT. Its translation: CASSSFARGPGDTEAFF.

V is TRBV5-4 and J is TRBJ2-5; D is possibly TRBD1 (5 bases). CDR3 length: 15 amino acids. Trimming cost V 0 bases and J 1 base, with 10 bases left between them. Per the germline V gene, CDR1 is SGHNT and CDR2 is YYREEE (reference sequence). The CDR3 bases are TGTGCCAGCAGCTTGGAGTCTGGGGCCCAAGAGACCCAGTACTTC. Its protein is CASSLESGAQETQYF. Complete variable domain (other parts from reference TRBV5-4 and TRBJ2-5): ETGVTQSPTHLIKTRGQQVTLRCSSQSGHNTVSWYQQALGQGPQFIFQYYREEENGRGNFPPRFSGLQFPNYSSELNVNALELDDSALYLCASSLESGAQETQYFGPGTRLLVL.

The count of this clone is one. The genes are TRBV9 and TRBJ1-1; the D is unclear. The V gene's germline CDR1 is SGDLS and CDR2 YYNGEE. This CDR3 is 17 amino acids long. Deletions cut 2 bases from V and 1 base from J, with 18 bases between. CDR3 region: CASSVGDNGPRNTEAFF. CDR3 coding DNA: TGTGCCAGCAGCGTGGGTGACAATGGGCCCCGGAACACTGAAGCTTTCTTT.

The CDR3 DNA sequence: TGTGCCAGCAGCTTTTCGGTGTGGGGGAGGGCTACCGGGGAGCTGTTTTTT. It yields the protein CASSFSVWGRATGELFF. V and J are TRBV11-3 and TRBJ2-2; 7 bases align to TRBD2. The CDR3 runs to 17 residues. Germline CDR1 SGHNT, CDR2 YENEEA. V lost 3 bases, J lost 5 bases, and 12 bases stayed unmatched.

The chain couples TRBV6-6 to TRBJ2-4, with a weak D call TRBD2 (5 bases). The CDR3 runs to 13 residues. The V and J ends lost 6 bases and 6 bases respectively, with 12 bases between them. Germline assignment: CDR1 MNHNY and CDR2 SVGAGI (reference sequence). The chain's CDR3 is CASSLGLRNIQYF. For the CDR3, the DNA is TGTGCCAGCAGCCTTGGACTCCGAAACATTCAGTACTTC.

V gene TRBV4-1 combines with J gene TRBJ1-5, with D tentatively TRBD1 (5 bases). V was cut by 0 bases and J by 6 bases, with 12 bases left in between. The CDR3 has 15 amino acids. Germline V gene lookup returns CDR1 MGHRA and CDR2 YSYEKL. Here the CDR3 reads CASSQDKGVPQPQHF. DNA for the CDR3: TGCGCCAGCAGCCAAGATAAAGGGGTCCCTCAGCCCCAGCATTTT.

This rearrangement joins TRBV27 to TRBJ1-6; 7 nucleotides match TRBD1. With 7 bases clipped from V and 7 bases from J, the junction kept 4 bases outside the gene matches. CDR3 length: 13 residues. Germline loops: CDR1 MNHEY, CDR2 SMNVEV (reference sequence). In DNA form, the CDR3 reads TGTGCCAGCAAGGGGGCAGGGAATTCACCCCTCCACTTT. Residues: CASKGAGNSPLHF.

The V and J genes are TRBV6-1 and TRBJ2-1; perhaps TRBD2 as D (6 bases). This CDR3 contains 13 residues. Germline-derived CDR1 and CDR2 are MNHNS and SASEGT. The V end lost 5 bases, the J end lost 9 bases, and 14 bases lay between the germline ends. The CDR3 region is CASSRPSVTEQFF. As DNA, the CDR3 is TGTGCCAGCAGTCGCCCTAGCGTGACTGAGCAGTTCTTC.

The genes are TRBV5-1 and TRBJ2-3, with a weak D call TRBD2 (6 bases). The V end lost 4 bases, the J end lost 4 bases, and 13 bases lay between the germline ends. This CDR3 region has 14 residues. Germline values: CDR1 SGHRS, CDR2 YFSETQ. The CDR3, as DNA: TGCGCCAGCAGCCTCGGGACTTCCTCAGATACGCAGTATTTT. This gives the protein CASSLGTSSDTQYF.

The chain uses TRBV24-1 and TRBJ2-6, with D unresolved. Germline CDR1 is KGHDR and CDR2 is SFDVKD. V lost 9 bases to trimming and J lost 0 bases, with 11 bases between them. The CDR3 has 15 residues. CDR3 bases: TGTGCCACCCGACCGTCGGGCTCTGGGGCCAACGTCCTGACTTTC. Its translation is CATRPSGSGANVLTF.

This chain joins TRBV7-3 and TRBJ2-1; possible D gene TRBD2, 5 bases. The length of the CDR3 is 14 residues. CDR1 is SGHTA and CDR2 is FQGTGA in the germline V gene. Trimming removed 5 bases from V and 5 bases from J, with 13 bases in between. The chain's CDR3 is CASSPPGKDNEQFF. The CDR3 coding sequence is TGTGCCAGCAGCCCACCGGGAAAGGACAATGAGCAGTTCTTC.

The rearrangement uses TRBV2 and TRBJ1-2; the D gene is possibly TRBD1 (5 bases). The CDR3 is 21 residues long. The germline gives CDR1 SNHLY, CDR2 FYNNEI. V lost 7 bases, J lost 2 bases, and 35 bases lay in between. The CDR3: CASKGRQKVESTEDRNYGYTF. CDR3 nucleotide sequence: TGTGCCAGCAAGGGTCGGCAGAAGGTTGAATCGACAGAGGATAGAAACTATGGCTACACCTTC.

V and J are TRBV3-1 (or the pseudogene TRBV3-2) and TRBJ1-1; tentative D call: TRBD1 (6 bases). V was trimmed by 1 base and J by 0 bases, leaving 9 bases between them. This CDR3 is built from 15 residues. In germline, CDR1 is LGHDT, CDR2 YNNKEL (reference sequence). CDR3 DNA sequence: TGTGCCAGCAGCCAAGTGACAGGAGTGAACACTGAAGCTTTCTTT. Protein product: CASSQVTGVNTEAFF.

The rearrangement joins TRBV24-1 to TRBJ2-1; possibly TRBD2 for D (6 bases). Trimming stripped 2 bases from V and 8 bases from J, with 12 bases between. The CDR3 runs to 14 residues. Germline values: CDR1 KGHDR, CDR2 SFDVKD. The CDR3 loop reads CATSDWGREDEQFF. CDR3 bases: TGTGCCACCAGTGATTGGGGCAGGGAGGATGAGCAGTTCTTC.

The sample holds one count of this clone. In DNA, the CDR3 is TGTGCCAGCAGCTCTCAAGCTTCAGGACTAGCGGGGGGTCTCACAGATACGCAGTATTTT. This encodes CASSSQASGLAGGLTDTQYF. The genes are TRBV7-8 and TRBJ2-3, with TRBD2 identical over 14 bases. The CDR3 contains 20 residues. V shed 4 bases and J 2 bases; nucleotides not matched to a gene: 14. Per the germline V gene, CDR1 is SGHVS and CDR2 is FQNEAQ.

The chain carries TRBV18 and TRBJ2-7; 9 bases match TRBD1. J gave up 4 bases and V 3 bases, and 4 bases lay outside the gene matches. Germline CDR1 reads KGHSH; CDR2 reads LQKENI. CDR3 length equals 14 residues. CDR3 DNA: TGTGCCAGCTCACCCGGGACAGGGAAATACGAGCAGTACTTC. Translating gives CASSPGTGKYEQYF.

The genes are TRBV30 and TRBJ1-1; a possible D gene is TRBD1 (6 bases). Germline V gene data show CDR1 as GTSNPN and CDR2 as SVGIG (reference sequence). Trimming shortened V by 7 bases and J by 5 bases, and 14 bases separated the two germline ends. The length of the CDR3 is 12 residues. As DNA, the CDR3 is TGTGCCTCCACGAAGGGGGGGACTGAAGCTTTCTTT. It codes for CASTKGGTEAFF.

The rearrangement uses TRBV7-9 and TRBJ1-3; D perhaps matches TRBD1 (5 bases). V gave up 6 bases and J gave up 2 bases, with 14 bases separating them. CDR3 length: 15 amino acids. The germline gives CDR1 SEHNR, CDR2 FQNEAQ (reference sequence). The CDR3 region has the DNA TGTGCCAGCAGTTACTGGGTGACAGCTGGAAACACCATATATTTT. It specifies CASSYWVTAGNTIYF.